Listed below are T cell receptor beta chains from one sample, sequenced in a study of T cell responses to AZD1222 COVID-19 vaccine. Assay: immunoSEQ multiplex PCR; the TCRdb copy retains only in-frame clones and omits some. The top ten hold 2.5% to 3% of the sample, which has around 100,000 clones, 87% seen once. The sample consisted of peripheral blood, taken on day 0 of AZD1222 vaccination. The receptors were sampled from an adult in good health. The CDR3 runs from the conserved cysteine through the conserved F or W. Fields, in order: clone size, D gene, V gene, J gene, CDR3 protein, CDR3 DNA. D genes are given only for firm matches. Only part of the rows carry a size: once, few, many, or a class if the clone is expanded.

abundance: few
d_gene: .
v_gene: TRBV6-1
j_gene: TRBJ2-6
CDR3aa: CASSESGAGAGANVLTF
CDR3nt: TGTGCCAGCAGTGAATCCGGAGCCGGCGCTGGGGCCAACGTCCTGACTTTC

abundance: .
d_gene: .
v_gene: TRBV6-4
j_gene: TRBJ2-1
CDR3aa: CASRSLSRDPYNEQFF
CDR3nt: TGTGCCAGCAGGTCCCTCAGTCGAGACCCTTACAATGAGCAGTTCTTC

abundance: .
d_gene: .
v_gene: TRBV7-9
j_gene: TRBJ2-3
CDR3aa: CASSLARGGTDTQYF
CDR3nt: TGTGCCAGCAGCTTAGCACGGGGTGGTACAGATACGCAGTATTTT

abundance: .
d_gene: .
v_gene: TRBV12-3/TRBV12-4
j_gene: TRBJ1-2
CDR3aa: CASSFAYGYTF
CDR3nt: TGTGCCAGCAGTTTTGCCTATGGCTACACCTTC

abundance: once
d_gene: .
v_gene: TRBV18
j_gene: TRBJ1-2
CDR3aa: CASSPDDKNYGYTF
CDR3nt: TGTGCCAGCTCACCCGATGACAAAAACTATGGCTACACCTTC

abundance: .
d_gene: TRBD1
v_gene: TRBV6-5
j_gene: TRBJ2-7
CDR3aa: CASSWGQGSYEQYF
CDR3nt: TGTGCCAGCAGTTGGGGACAGGGGTCCTACGAGCAGTACTTC

abundance: .
d_gene: .
v_gene: TRBV7-2
j_gene: TRBJ1-2
CDR3aa: CASSFRAANYGYTF
CDR3nt: TGTGCCAGCAGCTTCCGGGCCGCTAACTATGGCTACACCTTC

abundance: few
d_gene: .
v_gene: TRBV7-9
j_gene: TRBJ2-3
CDR3aa: CASSWGAHTQYF
CDR3nt: TGTGCCAGCAGCTGGGGAGCGCATACGCAGTATTTT

abundance: .
d_gene: .
v_gene: TRBV11-2
j_gene: TRBJ1-5
CDR3aa: CASSGIREINQPQHF
CDR3nt: TGTGCCAGCAGCGGAATCCGGGAAATCAATCAGCCCCAGCATTTT

abundance: .
d_gene: .
v_gene: TRBV29-1
j_gene: TRBJ1-4
CDR3aa: CSVVGSTNEKLFF
CDR3nt: TGCAGCGTTGTGGGGTCCACTAATGAAAAACTGTTTTTT